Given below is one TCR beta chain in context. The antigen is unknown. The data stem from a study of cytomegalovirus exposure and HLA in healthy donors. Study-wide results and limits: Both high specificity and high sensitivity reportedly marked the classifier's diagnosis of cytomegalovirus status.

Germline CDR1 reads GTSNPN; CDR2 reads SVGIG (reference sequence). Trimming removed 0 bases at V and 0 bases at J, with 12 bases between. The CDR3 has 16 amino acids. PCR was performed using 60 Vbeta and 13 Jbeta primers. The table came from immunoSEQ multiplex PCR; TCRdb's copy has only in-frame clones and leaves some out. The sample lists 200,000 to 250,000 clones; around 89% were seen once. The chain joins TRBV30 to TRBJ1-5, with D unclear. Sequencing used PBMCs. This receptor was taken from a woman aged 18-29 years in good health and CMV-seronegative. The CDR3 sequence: CAWSVPGPRSNQPQHF. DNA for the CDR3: TGTGCCTGGAGTGTACCCGGTCCCCGTAGCAATCAGCCCCAGCATTTT.